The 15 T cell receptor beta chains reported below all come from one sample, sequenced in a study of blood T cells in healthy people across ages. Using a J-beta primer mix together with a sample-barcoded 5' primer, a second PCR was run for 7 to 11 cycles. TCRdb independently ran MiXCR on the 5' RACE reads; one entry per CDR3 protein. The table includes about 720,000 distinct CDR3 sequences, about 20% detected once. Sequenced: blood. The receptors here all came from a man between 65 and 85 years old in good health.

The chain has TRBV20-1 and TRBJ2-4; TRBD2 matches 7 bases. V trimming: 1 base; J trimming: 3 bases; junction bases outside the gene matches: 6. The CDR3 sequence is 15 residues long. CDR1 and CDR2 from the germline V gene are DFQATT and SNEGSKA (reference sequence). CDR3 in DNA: TGCAGTGCTAGAGCAACTAGCGCGAACAAAAACATTCAGTACTTC. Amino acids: CSARATSANKNIQYF.

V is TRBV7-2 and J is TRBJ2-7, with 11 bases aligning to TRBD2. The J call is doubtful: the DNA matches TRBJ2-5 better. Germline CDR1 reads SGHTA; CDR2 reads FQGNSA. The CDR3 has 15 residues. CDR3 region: CASSASGGYFETQYF. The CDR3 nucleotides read TGTGCCAGCAGCGCTAGCGGGGGGTATTTCGAGACCCAGTACTTC.

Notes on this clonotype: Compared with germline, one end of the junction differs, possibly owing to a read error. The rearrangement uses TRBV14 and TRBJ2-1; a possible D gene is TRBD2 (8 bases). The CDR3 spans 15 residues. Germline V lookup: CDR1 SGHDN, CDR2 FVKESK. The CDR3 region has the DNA TGTGCCAACAGGGACAGCGGGAGCTCCTGCAATGAGCAGTTCTTC. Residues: CANRDSGSSCNEQFF.

CDR3 amino acids: CASSSNLGAGANVLTF. In DNA form, the CDR3 reads TGTGCCAGCAGCTCAAACTTAGGGGCTGGGGCCAACGTCCTGACTTTC. V is TRBV7-2 and J is TRBJ2-6; maybe TRBD1 (5 bases). Germline V gene sequence: CDR1 SGHTA, CDR2 FQGNSA. V lost 4 bases to trimming and J lost 2 bases, with 12 bases between them. This CDR3 is 16 amino acids long.

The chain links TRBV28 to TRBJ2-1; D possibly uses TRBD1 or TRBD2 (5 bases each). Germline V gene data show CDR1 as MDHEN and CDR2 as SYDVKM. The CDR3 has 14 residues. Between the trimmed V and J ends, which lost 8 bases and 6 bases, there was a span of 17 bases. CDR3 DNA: TGTGCCAGCGGCAACCGGGGCTCGGTCAATGAGCAGTTCTTC. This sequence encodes CASGNRGSVNEQFF. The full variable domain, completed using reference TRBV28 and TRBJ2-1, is DVKVTQSSRYLVKRTGEKVFLECVQDMDHENMFWYRQDPGLGLRLIYFSYDVKMKEKGDIPEGYSVSREKKERFSLILESASTNQTSMYLCASGNRGSVNEQFFGPGTRLTVL.

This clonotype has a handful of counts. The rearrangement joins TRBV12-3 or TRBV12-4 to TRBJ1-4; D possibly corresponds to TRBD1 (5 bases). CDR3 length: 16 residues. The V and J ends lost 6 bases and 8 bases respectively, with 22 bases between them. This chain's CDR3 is CASSLDSFLVGEKLFF. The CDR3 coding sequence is TGTGCCAGCAGCCTCGACAGCTTCTTAGTAGGGGAAAAACTGTTTTTT.

This CDR3 is CASSPRTTIYEQYF. The CDR3, as DNA: TGTGCCAGCAGCCCTAGGACAACAATCTACGAGCAGTACTTC. The chain couples TRBV7-8 to TRBJ2-7; D is perhaps TRBD1 (5 bases). In germline, CDR1 is SGHVS, CDR2 FQNEAQ. The CDR3 length is 14 residues. The V end lost 5 bases, the J end lost 3 bases, and 14 bases lay between the germline ends.

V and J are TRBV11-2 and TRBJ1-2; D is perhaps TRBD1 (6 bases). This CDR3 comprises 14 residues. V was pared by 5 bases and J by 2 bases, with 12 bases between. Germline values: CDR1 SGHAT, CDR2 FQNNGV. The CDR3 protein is CASSDWTVNYGYTF. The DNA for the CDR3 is TGTGCCAGCAGCGACTGGACAGTGAACTATGGCTACACCTTC.

CDR3 bases: TGCGCCAGCAGCTTGATGGGAACGACTAATGAAAAACTGTTTTTT. The encoded protein is CASSLMGTTNEKLFF. The chain carries TRBV5-1 and TRBJ1-4; the D is unclear. The CDR3 runs 15 residues. Trimming took 1 base from V and 2 from J, leaving 9 bases between them. CDR1 is SGHRS, CDR2 YFSETQ, per germline.

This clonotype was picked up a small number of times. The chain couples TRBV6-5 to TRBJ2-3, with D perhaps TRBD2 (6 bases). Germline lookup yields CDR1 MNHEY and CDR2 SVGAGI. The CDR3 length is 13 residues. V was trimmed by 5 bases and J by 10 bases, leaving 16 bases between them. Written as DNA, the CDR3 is TGTGCCAGCAGTCCTTCGAGGCGGGGATCGCAGTATTTT. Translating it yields CASSPSRRGSQYF.

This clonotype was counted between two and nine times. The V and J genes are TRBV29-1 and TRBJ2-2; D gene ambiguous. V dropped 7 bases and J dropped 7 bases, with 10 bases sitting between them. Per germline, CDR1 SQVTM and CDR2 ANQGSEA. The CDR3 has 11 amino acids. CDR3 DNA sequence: TGCAGCGCCGAAGGTAACGGGGAGCTGTTTTTT. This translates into CSAEGNGELFF.

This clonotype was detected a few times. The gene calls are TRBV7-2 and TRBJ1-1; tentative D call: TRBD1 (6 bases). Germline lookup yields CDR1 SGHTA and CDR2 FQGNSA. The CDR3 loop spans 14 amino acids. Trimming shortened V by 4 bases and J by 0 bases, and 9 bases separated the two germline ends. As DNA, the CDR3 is TGTGCCAGCAGCTCCCAGGGGTTGAACACTGAAGCTTTCTTT. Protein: CASSSQGLNTEAFF.

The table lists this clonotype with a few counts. This CDR3 reads CASSFTTETPDTQYF. In DNA form, the CDR3 reads TGTGCCAGCAGTTTTACGACCGAAACTCCAGATACGCAGTATTTT. This chain links TRBV12-3 or TRBV12-4 with TRBJ2-3; the D is unclear. The CDR3 extends over 15 amino acids. V was clipped by 3 bases and J by 4 bases, with 14 bases between them.

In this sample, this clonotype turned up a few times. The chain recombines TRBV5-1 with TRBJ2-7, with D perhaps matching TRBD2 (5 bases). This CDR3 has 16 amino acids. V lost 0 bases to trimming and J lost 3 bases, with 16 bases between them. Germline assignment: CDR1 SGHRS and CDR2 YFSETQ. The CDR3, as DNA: TGCGCCAGCAGCTTGGAGCCGGGGTATGAGGTCTACGAGCAGTACTTC. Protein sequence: CASSLEPGYEVYEQYF.

CDR3 protein: CASTRTRTSSYNEQFF. As DNA, the CDR3 is TGTGCCAGCACCCGGACCCGGACCAGCTCCTACAATGAGCAGTTCTTC. The chain is built from TRBV7-9 and TRBJ2-1; D gene uncertain. Trimming stripped 7 bases from V and 0 bases from J, with 16 bases between. In germline, CDR1 is SEHNR, CDR2 FQNEAQ (reference sequence). The CDR3 is made up of 16 amino acids.